This record covers a single T cell receptor beta chain. The target antigen is unknown. Compared with germline, one end of the junction differs, possibly owing to a read error. Looked up from germline, CDR1 is SSHAT and CDR2 is FNYEAQ (reference sequence). The CDR3 covers 13 residues. Sequenced with the Oncomine TCR Beta short-read assay was DNA taken from cultured CD4+ T cells. A single record per CDR3 protein comes from TCRdb applying MiXCR to the PCR reads. The data show fewer than 20,000 distinct CDR3 sequences, approximately 44% seen once. This entry belongs to a study of vaccination and CD4 T cells after COVID-19. Overall study context: Post-COVID draws came a median around 100 days after diagnosis (range 35 to 161). The authors exposed cells to overlapping spike peptides derived from SARS-CoV-2, HCoV-NL63, HCoV-OC43 and HCoV-229E.

Specified time point: late sampling 161 to 241 days after vaccination in three convalescent patients. Treatment here: approximately 10-day PBMC culture with coronavirus spike peptide pools or control peptides (ViraFEST assay). Antigen-specific T cell expansion with peptide pools preceded TCR sequencing in the ViraFEST approach. Fresh replacement IL-2 medium substituted for half the medium on days 3 and 7. This TCR came from a human donor who had recovered from COVID-19. The genes are TRBV7-7 and TRBJ2-1, with D hard to call. Source: CD4+ T cells from blood, cultured in vitro, taken about 7 months after SARS-CoV-2 vaccination. This CDR3 reads CASSSQTESQQFF. CDR3 DNA sequence: TGTGCTAGCAGCTCACAGACGGAATCTCAGCAGTTCTTC.